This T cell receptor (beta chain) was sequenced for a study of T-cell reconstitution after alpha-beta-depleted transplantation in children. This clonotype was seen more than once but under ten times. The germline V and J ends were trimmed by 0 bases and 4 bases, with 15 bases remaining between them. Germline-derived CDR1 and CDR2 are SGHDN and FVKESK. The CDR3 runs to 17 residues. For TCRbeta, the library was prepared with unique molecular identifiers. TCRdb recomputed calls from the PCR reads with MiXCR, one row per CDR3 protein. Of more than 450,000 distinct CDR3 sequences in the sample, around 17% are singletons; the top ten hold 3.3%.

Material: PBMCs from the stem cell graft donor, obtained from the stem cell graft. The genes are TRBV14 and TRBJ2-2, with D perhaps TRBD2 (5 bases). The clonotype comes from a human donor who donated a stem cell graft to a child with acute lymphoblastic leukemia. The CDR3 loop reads CASSQDERERITGELFF. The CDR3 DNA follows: TGTGCCAGCAGCCAAGATGAGAGGGAGCGAATCACCGGGGAGCTGTTTTTT.